Sequencing of this TCR beta chain was carried out in a study of blood T cell repertoires in COVID-19. Study-wide background: Spain, Italy and the United States supplied samples that represented acute and convalescent COVID-19. T cells, B-cell-depleted T cells, or PBMCs provided the cDNA or gDNA that served as material.

In the original analysis: Counts of nucleated cells, estimated from reference gene primer amplification, were obtained. Some clones are missing from TCRdb's copy, which holds only in-frame ones; the method was immunoSEQ multiplex PCR. V, J and clone size are taken as reported in that table, and D and trimming were inferred from the DNA itself. The table records about 230,000 clones, around 83% of them present only once. Germline V gene data show CDR1 as SGHDN and CDR2 as FVKESK. Trimming removed 1 base from V and 6 bases from J, with 11 bases in between. This CDR3 has 14 amino acids. Sequencing was done on a sample of peripheral blood. The sequence derives from a woman in her fifties or sixties with acute or convalescent COVID-19. This rearrangement joins TRBV14 to TRBJ2-3; D is possibly TRBD1 (5 bases). The CDR3 here is CASSQAGKADTQYF. As DNA, the CDR3 is TGTGCCAGCAGCCAAGCAGGGAAAGCGGATACGCAGTATTTT.